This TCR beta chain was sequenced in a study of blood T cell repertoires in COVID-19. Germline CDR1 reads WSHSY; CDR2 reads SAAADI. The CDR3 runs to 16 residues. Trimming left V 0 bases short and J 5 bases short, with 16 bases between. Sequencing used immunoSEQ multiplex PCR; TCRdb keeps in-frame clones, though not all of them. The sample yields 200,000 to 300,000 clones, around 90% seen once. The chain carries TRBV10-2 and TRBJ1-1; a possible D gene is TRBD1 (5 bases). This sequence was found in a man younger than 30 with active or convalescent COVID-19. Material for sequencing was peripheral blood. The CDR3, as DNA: TGCGCCAGCAGTGAGTCGTGGAGGAGGGACGGGACTGAAGCTTTCTTT. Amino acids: CASSESWRRDGTEAFF.